This TCR beta chain came from a study of T-cell reconstitution after alpha-beta-depleted transplantation in children. This clonotype was seen more than once but under ten times. Preparation of the TCRbeta library involved a method that used unique molecular identifiers. MiXCR was run by TCRdb on the PCR reads, yielding one entry per CDR3 protein. The table lists some 300,000 distinct CDR3 sequences, around a tenth of them singletons. This CDR3 region has 16 residues. Trimming stripped 1 base from V and 4 bases from J, with 14 bases between. The chain joins TRBV12-3 or TRBV12-4 to TRBJ2-1; D assignment may be TRBD1 or TRBD2 (5 bases each). The material sequenced was PBMCs from the stem cell graft donor, taken from the stem cell graft. The source is a human donor who donated a stem cell graft to a child with acute lymphoblastic leukemia. For the CDR3, the DNA is TGTGCCAGCAGTTTAGAGCCCCGGGGCACTTACAATGAGCAGTTCTTC. Translated: CASSLEPRGTYNEQFF.